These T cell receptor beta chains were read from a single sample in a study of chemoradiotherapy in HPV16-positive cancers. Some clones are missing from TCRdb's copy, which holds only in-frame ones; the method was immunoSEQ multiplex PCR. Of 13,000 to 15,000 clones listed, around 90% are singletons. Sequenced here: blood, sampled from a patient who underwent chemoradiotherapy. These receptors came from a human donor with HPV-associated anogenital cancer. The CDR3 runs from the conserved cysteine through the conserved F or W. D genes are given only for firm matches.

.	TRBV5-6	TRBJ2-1	TGTGCCAGCAGCTTGGTGAGTAGGATGGAGAATGAGCAGTTCTTC	CASSLVSRMENEQFF
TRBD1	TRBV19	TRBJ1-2	TGTGCCAGTAGTATCATAGGGACAGGGAAAACCTATGGCTACACCTTC	CASSIIGTGKTYGYTF
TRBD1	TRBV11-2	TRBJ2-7	TGTGCCAGCAGACCGACCGGGACAGCTAGTGTCTACGAGCAGTACTTC	CASRPTGTASVYEQYF
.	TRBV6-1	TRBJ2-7	TGTGCCAGCATCCCTGGGGCAGACTTATCCTACGAGCAGTACTTC	CASIPGADLSYEQYF
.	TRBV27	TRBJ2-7	TGTGCCAGCAGACGAACCGGGCCTCAGGGCAACGAGCAGTACTTC	CASRRTGPQGNEQYF
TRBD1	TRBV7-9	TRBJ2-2	TGTGCCAGCAGCCCCAGGACAGGTAGAGAAGTAGGGGAGCTGTTTTTT	CASSPRTGREVGELFF
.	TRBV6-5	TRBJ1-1	TGTGCCAGCAGTTACAGGGGAAGGACTGAAGCTTTCTTT	CASSYRGRTEAFF
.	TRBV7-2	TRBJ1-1	TGTGCCAGCAGCTTTAAGGCGAACACTGAAGCTTTCTTT	CASSFKANTEAFF
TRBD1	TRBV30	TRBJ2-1	TGTGCCTTCGGGACAGGGGTAAATGAGCAGTTCTTC	CAFGTGVNEQFF
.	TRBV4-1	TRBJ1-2	TGCGCCAGCAGCCATCCCGTTCGCAGGCGCCTCAACTATGGCTACACCTTC	CASSHPVRRRLNYGYTF
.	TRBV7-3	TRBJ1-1	TGTGCCAGCAGCTTAGGGGGGTTGACCACTGAAGCTTTCTTT	CASSLGGLTTEAFF
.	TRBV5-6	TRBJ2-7	TGTGCCAGCAGCTCCTCTTGGGAGCAGTACTTC	CASSSSWEQYF
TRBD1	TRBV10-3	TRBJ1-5	TGTGCCATCAGTGGGACAGGTGGCAATCAGCCCCAGCATTTT	CAISGTGGNQPQHF
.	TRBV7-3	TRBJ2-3	TGTGCCAGCAGCAACAGGATTACAGATACGCAGTATTTT	CASSNRITDTQYF
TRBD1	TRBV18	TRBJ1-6	TGTGCCAGCTCGCCGTCCGGGACAGGGGGTGAGGTCCACTTT	CASSPSGTGGEVHF
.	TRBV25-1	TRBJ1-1	TGTGCCAGTTCGGGTGGGGCGGGTGAAGCTTTCTTT	CASSGGAGEAFF
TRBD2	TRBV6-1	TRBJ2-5	TGTGCCACCACAACTAGCGAACAAGAGACCCAGTACTTC	CATTTSEQETQYF
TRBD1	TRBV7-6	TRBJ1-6	TGTGCCAGCAGCTGGACAGGGGGCCTCGGTTTATTTTCACCCCTCCACTTT	CASSWTGGLGLFSPLHF
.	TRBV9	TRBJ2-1	TGTGCCAGCAGCAAATTCGACAGTACACAGAGCTCCTACAATGAGCAGTTCTTC	CASSKFDSTQSSYNEQFF
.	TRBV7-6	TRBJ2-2	TGTGCCAGCAGCTTAGAACAGTACACCGGGGAGCTGTTTTTT	CASSLEQYTGELFF
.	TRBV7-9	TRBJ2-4	TGTGCCAGCAGCGCCATGGCTAGTGGGAACATTCAGTACTTC	CASSAMASGNIQYF
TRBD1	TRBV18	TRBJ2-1	TGTGCCAGCTCACCTCCCCAGGGGGATAGGAATGAGCAGTTCTTC	CASSPPQGDRNEQFF
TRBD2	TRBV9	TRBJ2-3	TGTGCCAGCAGCGTAGGTCTAGCGGGGGCTAGCACAGATACGCAGTATTTT	CASSVGLAGASTDTQYF
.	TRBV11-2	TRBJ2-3	TGTGCCAGCAGCTTAGCAGGGGCCTTCACAGATACGCAGTATTTT	CASSLAGAFTDTQYF
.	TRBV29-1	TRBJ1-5	TGCAGCGTTCGGAATAGGGATCAGCCCCAGCATTTT	CSVRNRDQPQHF
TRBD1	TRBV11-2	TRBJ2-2	TGTGCCAGCAGCTCGACAGGGACCGGGGAGCTGTTTTTT	CASSSTGTGELFF
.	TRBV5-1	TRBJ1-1	TGCGCCAGCAGCCGAGGACAGCCCAACACTGAAGCTTTCTTT	CASSRGQPNTEAFF
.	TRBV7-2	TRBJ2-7	TGTGCCAGCAGCTCTACCCTCGATAAAAGCCCCTACGAGCAGTACTTC	CASSSTLDKSPYEQYF
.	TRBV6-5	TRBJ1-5	TGTGCCAGCAGTTACTCGGAGGGAGGACAGCCCCAGCATTTT	CASSYSEGGQPQHF
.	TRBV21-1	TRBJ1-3	TGTGCCAGCAGCAAAGGAGGTCAGAGCCGAAGCTCTGGAAACACCATATATTTT	CASSKGGQSRSSGNTIYF
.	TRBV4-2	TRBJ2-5	TGTGCCAGCAGCCAATACTCGTCGGAGACCCAGTACTTC	CASSQYSSETQYF
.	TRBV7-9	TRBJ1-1	TGTGCCAGCAGCCACCCCGCTTTGGGGTATGAAGCTTTCTTT	CASSHPALGYEAFF